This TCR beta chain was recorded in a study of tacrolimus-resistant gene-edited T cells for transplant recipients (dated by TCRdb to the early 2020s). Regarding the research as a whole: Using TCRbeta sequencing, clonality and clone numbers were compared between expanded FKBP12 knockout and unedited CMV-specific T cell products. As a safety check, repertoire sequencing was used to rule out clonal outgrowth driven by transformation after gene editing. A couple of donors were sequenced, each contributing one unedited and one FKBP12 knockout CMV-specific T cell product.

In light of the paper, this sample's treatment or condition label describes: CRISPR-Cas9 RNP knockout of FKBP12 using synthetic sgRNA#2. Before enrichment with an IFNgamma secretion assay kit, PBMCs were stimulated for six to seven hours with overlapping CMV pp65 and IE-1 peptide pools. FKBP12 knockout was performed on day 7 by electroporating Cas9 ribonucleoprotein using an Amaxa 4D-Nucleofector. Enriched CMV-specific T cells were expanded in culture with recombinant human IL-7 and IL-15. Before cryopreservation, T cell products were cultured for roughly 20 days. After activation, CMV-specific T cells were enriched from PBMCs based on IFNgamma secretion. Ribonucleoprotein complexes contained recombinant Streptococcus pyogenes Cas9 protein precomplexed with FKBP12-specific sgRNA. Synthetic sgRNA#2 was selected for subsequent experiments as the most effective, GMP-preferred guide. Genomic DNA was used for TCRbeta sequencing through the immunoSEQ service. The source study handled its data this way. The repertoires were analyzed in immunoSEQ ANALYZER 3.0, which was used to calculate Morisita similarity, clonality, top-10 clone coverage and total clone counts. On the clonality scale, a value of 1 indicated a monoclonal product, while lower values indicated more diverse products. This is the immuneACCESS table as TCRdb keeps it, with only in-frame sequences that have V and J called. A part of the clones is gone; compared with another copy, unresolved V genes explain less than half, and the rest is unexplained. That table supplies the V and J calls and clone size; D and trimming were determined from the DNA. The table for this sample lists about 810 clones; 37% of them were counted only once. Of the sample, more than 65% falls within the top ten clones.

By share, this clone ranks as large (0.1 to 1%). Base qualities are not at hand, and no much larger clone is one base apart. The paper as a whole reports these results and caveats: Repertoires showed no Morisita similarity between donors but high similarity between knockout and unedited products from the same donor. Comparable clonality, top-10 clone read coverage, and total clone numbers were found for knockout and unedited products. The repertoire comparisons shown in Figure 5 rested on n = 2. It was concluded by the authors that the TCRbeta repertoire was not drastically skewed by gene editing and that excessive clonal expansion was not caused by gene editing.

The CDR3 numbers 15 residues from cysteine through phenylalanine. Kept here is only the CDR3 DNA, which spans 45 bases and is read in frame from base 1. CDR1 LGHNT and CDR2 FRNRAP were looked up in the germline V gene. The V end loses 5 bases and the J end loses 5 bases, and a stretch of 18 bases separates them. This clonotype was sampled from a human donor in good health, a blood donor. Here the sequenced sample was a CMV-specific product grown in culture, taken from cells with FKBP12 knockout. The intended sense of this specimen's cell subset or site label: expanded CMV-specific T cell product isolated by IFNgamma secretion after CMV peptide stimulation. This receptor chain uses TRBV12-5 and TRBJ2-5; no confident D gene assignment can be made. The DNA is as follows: TGTGCTAGTGGTCCCCCTCTAAGGGAATTGGAGACCCAGTACTTC. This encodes CASGPPLRELETQYF.